The 28 T cell receptor beta chains below were found in one sample sequenced in a study of blood T cell repertoires in COVID-19. Clones were read by immunoSEQ multiplex PCR, and TCRdb kept only the in-frame ones, dropping some. The sample records 77,000 or so clones, roughly four fifths being singletons. Sequencing was carried out using peripheral blood. Receptor source: an older woman with acute or convalescent COVID-19.

The rearrangement joins TRBV6-4 to TRBJ1-5; no firm D call. The CDR3 is 13 residues long. CDR1 and CDR2 from the germline V gene are MRHNA and SNTAGT. Between the trimmed V and J ends, which lost 4 bases and 10 bases, there was a span of 14 bases. For the CDR3, the DNA is TGTGCCAGCAGTGTTAACGCTGGAGGACCCCAGCATTTT. This sequence encodes CASSVNAGGPQHF.

In its sample, this clone was seen a few times. The chain combines TRBV11-2 with TRBJ2-3, with 9 positions matching TRBD1. CDR1 and CDR2 (germline): SGHAT, FQNNGV. J was trimmed by 3 bases and V by 4 bases; bases with no gene match: 11. The CDR3 extends over 17 amino acids. The chain's CDR3 is CASSWNRGGQGTDTQYF. The CDR3 DNA follows: TGTGCCAGCAGCTGGAATAGAGGGGGACAGGGTACAGATACGCAGTATTTT.

The gene calls are TRBV3-1 (or the pseudogene TRBV3-2) and TRBJ1-4; perhaps TRBD1 as D (6 bases). This CDR3 is 17 amino acids long. Trimming removed 4 bases at V and 6 bases at J, with 21 bases between. Germline-derived CDR1 and CDR2 are LGHDT and YNNKEL (reference sequence). The CDR3 bases are TGTGCCAGCAGCCTAGAGTTACAGGGTGAGAGCCATGAAAAACTGTTTTTT. This sequence encodes CASSLELQGESHEKLFF.

This chain links TRBV13 with TRBJ2-3, with D unclear. The germline V gene encodes CDR1 PRHDT and CDR2 FYEKMQ (reference sequence). The CDR3 totals 13 residues. V was trimmed by 6 bases and J by 0 bases, leaving 7 bases between them. CDR3 nucleotides: TGTGCCAGCAGATTCACAAGCACAGATACGCAGTATTTT. Its protein is CASRFTSTDTQYF.

The V call is TRBV7-8, the J call TRBJ1-1; D gene ambiguous. CDR3 length equals 14 residues. V lost 5 bases, J lost 3 bases, and 13 bases lay in between. CDR1 is SGHVS, CDR2 FQNEAQ, per germline. Here the CDR3 reads CASSVERRDTEAFF. The CDR3 coding sequence is TGTGCCAGCAGCGTAGAGAGAAGAGACACTGAAGCTTTCTTT.

The rearrangement uses TRBV9 and TRBJ2-7; 9 bases align to TRBD1. This CDR3 spans 14 amino acids. The germline V gene encodes CDR1 SGDLS and CDR2 YYNGEE. V lost 3 bases to trimming and J lost 3 bases; unmatched junction nucleotides: 4. The CDR3 bases are TGTGCCAGCAGCGCCCGGACAGGGGACTACGAGCAGTACTTC. Translated, it gives CASSARTGDYEQYF. Drawing the rest from reference TRBV9 and TRBJ2-7, the complete variable domain is DSGVTQTPKHLITATGQRVTLRCSPRSGDLSVYWYQQSLDQGLQFLIQYYNGEERAKGNILERFSAQQFPDLHSELNLSSLELGDSALYFCASSARTGDYEQYFGPGTRLTVT.

This clone was recorded a few times. The V and J genes are TRBV6-5 and TRBJ1-1; tentatively, D is TRBD1 (5 bases). CDR1 is MNHEY, CDR2 SVGAGI, per germline. With 2 bases removed from V and 0 bases from J, the gap between germline ends came to 7 bases. The CDR3 is 14 amino acids. CDR3 amino acids: CASSYNRMNTEAFF. For the CDR3, the DNA is TGTGCCAGCAGTTACAACAGGATGAACACTGAAGCTTTCTTT.

The chain couples TRBV5-1 to TRBJ2-6; D is perhaps TRBD2 (6 bases). Germline assignment: CDR1 SGHRS and CDR2 YFSETQ. Trimming took 4 bases from V and 1 from J, leaving 15 bases between them. The CDR3 loop spans 17 amino acids. The CDR3 nucleotides read TGCGCCAGCAGCGCGATAGCGGACACTTCTGGGGCCAACGTCCTGACTTTC. Translating it yields CASSAIADTSGANVLTF. The full variable domain, completed using reference TRBV5-1 and TRBJ2-6, is KAGVTQTPRYLIKTRGQQVTLSCSPISGHRSVSWYQQTPGQGLQFLFEYFSETQRNKGNFPGRFSGRQFSNSRSEMNVSTLELGDSALYLCASSAIADTSGANVLTFGAGSRLTVL.

This rearrangement joins TRBV5-1 to TRBJ1-6; TRBD1 agrees at 9 bases. The trim removed 0 bases at V and 9 bases at J, leaving 13 bases unmatched. Germline assignment: CDR1 SGHRS and CDR2 YFSETQ. The CDR3 has 18 residues. In DNA form, the CDR3 reads TGCGCCAGCAGCTTGGAGCGGACAGGGGTGGGAGAAGGTTCACCCCTCCACTTT. Translation gives CASSLERTGVGEGSPLHF.

The chain uses TRBV6-2 or TRBV6-3 and TRBJ2-2, with TRBD2 identical over 10 bases. With V trimmed by 6 bases and J by 5 bases, 9 bases remained unmatched. CDR3 size: 16 residues. Germline V gene data show CDR1 as MNHEY and CDR2 as SVGEGT. The DNA for the CDR3 is TGTGCCAGCAGCCCTGATAGCGGGGGGCGAACCGGGGAGCTGTTTTTT. Translation gives CASSPDSGGRTGELFF.

V is TRBV18 and J is TRBJ1-5; 7 bases map to TRBD1. V dropped 3 bases and J dropped 7; count of bases not matched to a gene: 9. Germline assignment: CDR1 KGHSH and CDR2 LQKENI. The CDR3 spans 15 residues. CDR3 coding DNA: TGTGCCAGCTCACCCTCGACAGGGTTGAGGCAGCCCCAGCATTTT. The encoded protein is CASSPSTGLRQPQHF.

This chain links TRBV6-2 or TRBV6-3 with TRBJ1-4; the D gene is possibly TRBD1 (5 bases). Germline CDR1 reads MNHEY; CDR2 reads SVGEGT. The V and J ends lost 4 bases and 10 bases respectively, with 7 bases between them. The CDR3 spans 11 residues. This chain's CDR3 is CASSLDTKLFF. CDR3 bases: TGTGCCAGCAGTTTGGACACAAAACTGTTTTTT.

The rearrangement joins TRBV5-1 to TRBJ2-7, with D possibly TRBD2 on 6 matching bases. Germline V gene data show CDR1 as SGHRS and CDR2 as YFSETQ. V lost 4 bases, J lost 4 bases, and 15 bases lay in between. This CDR3 contains 14 residues. The CDR3 here is CASSQSGPKYEQYF. In nucleotides, the CDR3 is TGCGCCAGCAGCCAAAGCGGGCCCAAATACGAGCAGTACTTC.

The V gene is TRBV6-1, the J gene TRBJ1-1; D is unresolved. The V gene's germline CDR1 is MNHNS and CDR2 SASEGT. The CDR3 contains 15 residues. V was cut by 2 bases and J by 2 bases, with 12 bases left in between. The CDR3 bases are TGTGCCAGCAGTGAATATTCCGGGGTAAACACTGAAGCTTTCTTT. This encodes CASSEYSGVNTEAFF.

V usage is TRBV13 and J usage is TRBJ2-3, with a tentative D call TRBD1 (6 bases). The germline gives CDR1 PRHDT, CDR2 FYEKMQ (reference sequence). CDR3 length: 15 residues. Trimming removed 0 bases from V and 2 bases from J, with 9 bases in between. In nucleotides, the CDR3 is TGTGCCAGCAGCTTAGGCCGGACAGCCACAGATACGCAGTATTTT. Translated, it gives CASSLGRTATDTQYF.

The chain is built from TRBV9 and TRBJ2-7; 9 bases fit TRBD2. Germline CDR1 and CDR2: SGDLS and YYNGEE. Germline trimming cut 0 bases from V and 7 bases from J; bases unmatched to any gene: 5. CDR3 length: 14 amino acids. The CDR3 protein is CASSVEAGGREQYF. CDR3 nucleotide sequence: TGTGCCAGCAGCGTAGAGGCGGGGGGGCGAGAGCAGTACTTC.

The V gene is TRBV7-9, the J gene TRBJ2-2; D call uncertain. The V and J ends lost 6 bases and 1 base respectively, with 15 bases between them. Germline loops: CDR1 SEHNR, CDR2 FQNEAQ (reference sequence). The CDR3 extends over 16 amino acids. CDR3 in DNA: TGTGCCAGCAGAAAGCCCGGGTCCCAGAACACCGGGGAGCTGTTTTTT. It translates to CASRKPGSQNTGELFF. The complete variable domain, with remaining parts taken from reference TRBV7-9 and TRBJ2-2, reads DTGVSQNPRHKITKRGQNVTFRCDPISEHNRLYWYRQTLGQGPEFLTYFQNEAQLEKSRLLSDRFSAERPKGSFSTLEIQRTEQGDSAMYLCASRKPGSQNTGELFFGEGSRLTVL.

The rearrangement links TRBV6-5 to TRBJ1-2; 10 bases align to TRBD1. Germline V CDR1 and CDR2: MNHEY, SVGAGI. V lost 2 bases to trimming and J lost 8 bases; unmatched junction nucleotides: 5. CDR3 length equals 14 residues. The CDR3 DNA follows: TGTGCCAGCAGTTACGCCGGGACAGGGGTAGGCTACACCTTC. This codes for CASSYAGTGVGYTF.

This sequence joins TRBV6-2 or TRBV6-3 and TRBJ2-7, with TRBD1 matching 9 bases. V was pared by 2 bases and J by 1 base, with 6 bases of the junction left unmatched. CDR1 and CDR2 from the germline V gene are MNHEY and SVGEGT. The CDR3 extends over 16 amino acids. The CDR3 DNA reads TGTGCCAGCAGTTACCCACAGGGGGCGCTTTCCTACGAGCAGTACTTC. Protein: CASSYPQGALSYEQYF.

V usage is TRBV6-1 and J usage is TRBJ1-1; TRBD1 might be the D (5 bases). The CDR3 sequence is 18 residues long. V dropped 3 bases and J dropped 1 base, with 21 bases sitting between them. Germline V gives CDR1 MNHNS, CDR2 SASEGT. As DNA, the CDR3 is TGTGCCAGCAGTGACGGTGACGGGAGGATTGGGGCGAACACTGAAGCTTTCTTT. This gives the protein CASSDGDGRIGANTEAFF.

The chain is built from TRBV29-1 and TRBJ1-2; a weak D match, TRBD1 (5 bases). This CDR3 comprises 11 residues. Per the germline V gene, CDR1 is SQVTM and CDR2 is ANQGSEA. CDR3 DNA: TGCAGGGAGGGGATACAGGTTCCGTGGACCTTC. This encodes CREGIQVPWTF.

In its sample, this clone was seen once. This chain connects TRBV9 to TRBJ1-2; 7 nucleotides line up with TRBD1. The CDR3 is made up of 15 amino acids. Germline lookup yields CDR1 SGDLS and CDR2 YYNGEE. V trimming: 4 bases; J trimming: 8 bases; junction bases outside the gene matches: 14. The CDR3 DNA reads TGTGCCAGCAGCCCGACAGGGCAGGGGATCGGCGGCTACACCTTC. Protein: CASSPTGQGIGGYTF. The whole variable domain, filled in from reference TRBV9 and TRBJ1-2, reads DSGVTQTPKHLITATGQRVTLRCSPRSGDLSVYWYQQSLDQGLQFLIQYYNGEERAKGNILERFSAQQFPDLHSELNLSSLELGDSALYFCASSPTGQGIGGYTFGSGTRLTVV.

The chain combines TRBV9 with TRBJ1-1, with D possibly TRBD1 on 5 matching bases. Germline CDR1 is SGDLS and CDR2 is YYNGEE. Trimming removed 6 bases from V and 2 bases from J, with 11 bases in between. This CDR3 region has 13 residues. CDR3 sequence: CASNLGGNTEAFF. The CDR3 nucleotides read TGTGCCAGCAACCTGGGGGGTAACACTGAAGCTTTCTTT.

The chain is built from TRBV5-6 and TRBJ2-5, with D maybe TRBD2 (6 bases). The CDR3 has 13 amino acids. Trimming pared 7 bases from V and 5 bases from J, leaving 15 bases between. Germline CDR1 reads SGHDT; CDR2 reads YYEEEE. This chain's CDR3 is CASRGWGEETQYF. The CDR3 nucleotides read TGTGCCAGCCGGGGGTGGGGAGAGGAGACCCAGTACTTC.

The chain uses TRBV30 and TRBJ1-2, with a possible D match to TRBD1 (6 bases). Germline-derived CDR1 and CDR2 are GTSNPN and SVGIG (reference sequence). This CDR3 comprises 14 residues. The germline V and J ends were trimmed by 0 bases and 2 bases, with 10 bases remaining between them. The CDR3 here is CAWSVGRGNYGYTF. CDR3 DNA: TGTGCCTGGAGTGTCGGCAGGGGCAACTATGGCTACACCTTC.

The chain recombines TRBV5-6 with TRBJ1-1, with a possible D match to TRBD1 (5 bases). CDR1 SGHDT and CDR2 YYEEEE come from the germline V gene. V lost 7 bases and J 7 bases, leaving 14 bases between the germline ends. This CDR3 region has 12 residues. CDR3 in amino acids: CASGHGGVEAFF. Written as DNA, the CDR3 is TGTGCCAGCGGCCACGGGGGGGTTGAAGCTTTCTTT. The entire variable domain, with the rest obtained from reference TRBV5-6 and TRBJ1-1, is as follows: DAGVTQSPTHLIKTRGQQVTLRCSPKSGHDTVSWYQQALGQGPQFIFQYYEEEERQRGNFPDRFSGHQFPNYSSELNVNALLLGDSALYLCASGHGGVEAFFGQGTRLTVV.

The table lists this clone with a count of one. This sequence joins TRBV5-1 and TRBJ1-2; 8 bases are shared with TRBD1. The V gene end was trimmed by 0 bases and the J gene end by 7 bases; junction bases not matched to a gene: 8. The germline V gene encodes CDR1 SGHRS and CDR2 YFSETQ. This CDR3 comprises 15 residues. The CDR3 region has the DNA TGCGCCAGCAGCTTGGCAGGACAGGGCGTGTTTGGCTACACCTTC. It translates to CASSLAGQGVFGYTF. The full variable domain, completed using reference TRBV5-1 and TRBJ1-2, is KAGVTQTPRYLIKTRGQQVTLSCSPISGHRSVSWYQQTPGQGLQFLFEYFSETQRNKGNFPGRFSGRQFSNSRSEMNVSTLELGDSALYLCASSLAGQGVFGYTFGSGTRLTVV.

J is TRBJ2-3 and V is TRBV5-1; TRBD2 matches at 7 bases. V lost 3 bases to trimming and J lost 7 bases; unmatched junction nucleotides: 8. Germline CDR1 SGHRS, CDR2 YFSETQ. The length of the CDR3 is 14 residues. The CDR3 loop reads CASSSGLERNTQYF. CDR3 coding DNA: TGCGCCAGCAGCTCTGGACTAGAGAGAAATACGCAGTATTTT.